This TCR beta chain was sequenced in a study of T cell repertoires in cytomegalovirus infection (dated by TCRdb to about 2019). Looking at the study overall: Peptide stimulations targeted recently identified HLA-C-restricted CMV epitopes, whose presentation resists viral immunomodulation, together with well-studied HLA-B-restricted epitopes. The HLA type of each donor mattered for the analysis, because public TCR beta signatures pointed to carriage of CMV infection along with the matching HLA type.

Spanning cysteine to phenylalanine, the CDR3 consists of 16 amino acids. Of the read, only the CDR3 DNA is kept; its 48 bases are in frame from base 1. V loses 5 bases, J loses 6 bases, and the germline ends lie 22 bases apart. CDR1 and CDR2 are drawn from the germline V gene: MDHEN, SYDVKM. The instrument given in TCRdb is Illumina HiSeq 1500. TCRdb applied fastp at Q25 and MiXCR to the public reads, then kept only in-frame beta chains. A single entry per CDR3 protein holds the most common genes and DNA from its merged rows. The sample profile shows roughly 500,000 distinct CDR3 sequences; 30% to 35% of them were found once. The top ten clonotypes cover 17% of the sample. Explained via the paper, the treatment or condition label denotes: in vitro stimulation with specific CMV peptide epitopes to enrich CMV-specific T cells. Regarding this clonotype: This clone's antigen is unknown. Base quality data are lacking; no much larger clone is found one base away.

Study-level results and caveats: Cumulative frequency of public TCR beta family members discriminated carriers of CMV infection plus the relevant HLA type in this cohort and an independent roughly 320-donor cohort. The ex vivo response was dominated by HLA-C-restricted CMV-specific TCR beta clonotypes, which also provided the single most frequent clonotype in two of eight donors.

The sequencing here drew on cultured PBMCs, taken from culture after CMV antigen stimulation. This chain joins TRBV28 to TRBJ1-2; TRBD1 is perhaps the D gene, given 6 matching bases. This sequence originates from a human donor in good health (CMV status not recorded). Some clones in this sample may be carry-over from other donors' samples. At the DNA level, the sequence is TGTGCCAGCAGTCCCCGTCCTGGAGGGGGGTTTGATGGCTACACCTTC. Translated, it gives CASSPRPGGGFDGYTF.